Presented here are 26 T cell receptor beta chains from one specimen sequenced in a study of shared clonotypes between healthy human individuals. Some clones are missing from TCRdb's copy, which holds only in-frame ones; the method was immunoSEQ multiplex PCR. The sample shows roughly 1,500,000 clones, 95% to 99% of them seen only once. The sequencing sample was made of naive CD4+ T cells sorted from blood. Subset reported: CD45RA+ positively selected. The origin of the receptors is a man aged 25 to 40 in good health.

The gene calls are TRBV11-3 and TRBJ2-5; TRBD1 is a possible D gene (7 bases). CDR3 length: 15 residues. The V end lost 5 bases, the J end lost 5 bases, and 18 bases lay between the germline ends. Per germline, CDR1 SGHNT and CDR2 YENEEA. CDR3 amino acids: CASSHKTGRSETQYF. The CDR3 DNA reads as TGTGCCAGCAGCCACAAGACAGGGAGGTCGGAGACCCAGTACTTC.

The chain has TRBV19 and TRBJ1-5; D is unclear. Trimming took off 2 bases at V and 4 bases at J, with 9 bases between the two ends. Germline V gene data show CDR1 as LNHDA and CDR2 as SQIVND (reference sequence). The CDR3 has 14 residues. The CDR3 reads CASSISLGNQPQHF. CDR3 sequence (DNA): TGTGCCAGTAGTATAAGCCTGGGGAATCAGCCCCAGCATTTT.

For this clone: Other nucleotide sequences from this sample produce the same CDR3. This chain connects TRBV7-2 to TRBJ1-3; the D is unclear. Per the germline V gene, CDR1 is SGHTA and CDR2 is FQGNSA. The CDR3 contains 13 residues. V lost 5 bases to trimming and J lost 2 bases, with 7 bases between them. The CDR3 loop is CASSPSPGNTIYF. The CDR3 DNA reads TGTGCCAGCAGCCCCTCTCCTGGAAACACCATATATTTT. Complete variable domain (other parts from reference TRBV7-2 and TRBJ1-3): GAGVSQSPSNKVTEKGKDVELRCDPISGHTALYWYRQSLGQGLEFLIYFQGNSAPDKSGLPSDRFSAERTGGSVSTLTIQRTQQEDSAVYLCASSPSPGNTIYFGEGSWLTVV.

This rearrangement joins TRBV18 to TRBJ1-1; D gene uncertain. CDR3 length: 15 residues. Trimming removed 2 bases at V and 3 bases at J, with 13 bases between. Germline CDR1 KGHSH, CDR2 LQKENI. CDR3 amino acids: CASSPEGSRYTEAFF. Written as DNA, the CDR3 is TGTGCCAGCTCACCAGAGGGCAGCCGTTACACTGAAGCTTTCTTT.

The rearrangement uses TRBV4-1 and TRBJ2-2; 7 bases align to TRBD1. This CDR3 contains 15 residues. Unmatched junction bases numbered 7, after V lost 3 bases and J lost 6 bases. The germline gives CDR1 MGHRA, CDR2 YSYEKL. CDR3 nucleotides: TGCGCCAGCAGCCACCAAAGGGGACAGCCCGGGGAGCTGTTTTTT. Translating it yields CASSHQRGQPGELFF.

The chain has TRBV21-1 and TRBJ2-1; the table's D call of TRBD2 was not tested on the DNA. TRBV21-1 is a known pseudogene. This CDR3 spans 15 amino acids. The CDR3 protein is CASSSSGRKHNEQFF. The CDR3 DNA sequence: TGTGCCAGCAGCTCTAGCGGGAGAAAGCACAATGAGCAGTTCTTC.

The J gene is TRBJ2-7, the V gene TRBV28; unclear D gene. The CDR3 loop spans 12 amino acids. Germline values: CDR1 MDHEN, CDR2 SYDVKM. The germline V and J ends were trimmed by 5 bases and 4 bases, with 9 bases remaining between them. In DNA form, the CDR3 reads TGTGCCAGCAGTCCCGTAGGGTACGAGCAGTACTTC. It codes for CASSPVGYEQYF.

The chain employs TRBV19 and TRBJ2-1; D is ambiguous. The germline V gene has CDR1 LNHDA and CDR2 SQIVND (reference sequence). Trimming pared 4 bases from V and 9 bases from J, leaving 16 bases between. This CDR3 has 14 residues. DNA for the CDR3: TGTGCCAGTAGTACAACGGTGGGTGGCGGTGAGCAGTTCTTC. The encoded protein is CASSTTVGGGEQFF.

The V gene is TRBV7-9, the J gene TRBJ2-2; the match to TRBD1 covers 9 bases. Germline CDR1 is SEHNR and CDR2 is FQNEAQ (reference sequence). The CDR3 spans 17 residues. J gave up 9 bases and V 2 bases, and 13 bases lay outside the gene matches. The CDR3 DNA sequence: TGTGCCAGCAGCTTACCGGGACAGGGCGGCCTGGCCAGGGAGCTGTTTTTT. This translates into CASSLPGQGGLARELFF.

The CDR3 coding sequence is TGTGCCAGCAGCCCCACAGGGAACTATGGAAACACCATATATTTT. Amino acid sequence: CASSPTGNYGNTIYF. The chain combines TRBV7-9 with TRBJ1-3, with D tentatively TRBD1 (6 bases). V lost 5 bases and J 3 bases, leaving 14 bases between the germline ends. The CDR3 is 15 amino acids. The germline gives CDR1 SEHNR, CDR2 FQNEAQ (reference sequence). Full variable domain (remainder filled in from reference TRBV7-9 and TRBJ1-3): DTGVSQNPRHKITKRGQNVTFRCDPISEHNRLYWYRQTLGQGPEFLTYFQNEAQLEKSRLLSDRFSAERPKGSFSTLEIQRTEQGDSAMYLCASSPTGNYGNTIYFGEGSWLTVV.

V is TRBV5-6 and J is TRBJ2-7; D tentatively fits TRBD1 or TRBD2 (5 bases each). The germline CDR1 and CDR2 sequences are SGHDT and YYEEEE. Trimming cost V 0 bases and J 8 bases, with 9 bases left between them. The CDR3 is 12 residues long. Here the CDR3 reads CASSLAEGKQYF. For the CDR3, the DNA is TGTGCCAGCAGCTTGGCTGAGGGGAAGCAGTACTTC.

This chain uses TRBV2 with TRBJ2-7, with TRBD2 matching over 10 bases. This CDR3 is 13 amino acids long. The junction had 3 bases not matched to a gene; V was cut back by 7 bases and J by 3 bases. CDR1 is SNHLY and CDR2 is FYNNEI in the germline V gene. CDR3 protein: CASKASGSYEQYF. CDR3 bases: TGTGCCAGCAAAGCTAGCGGGAGCTACGAGCAGTACTTC.

The V and J genes are TRBV19 and TRBJ1-2; 9 bases map to TRBD1. V dropped 9 bases and J dropped 1; count of bases not matched to a gene: 9. Germline loops: CDR1 LNHDA, CDR2 SQIVND (reference sequence). The CDR3 covers 15 residues. The CDR3 DNA sequence: TGTGCCAGCACCCAGGAGGGACAGGGTAACTATGGCTACACCTTC. Residues: CASTQEGQGNYGYTF. The entire variable domain, with the rest obtained from reference TRBV19 and TRBJ1-2, is as follows: DGGITQSPKYLFRKEGQNVTLSCEQNLNHDAMYWYRQDPGQGLRLIYYSQIVNDFQKGDIAEGYSVSREKKESFPLTVTSAQKNPTAFYLCASTQEGQGNYGYTFGSGTRLTVV.

A few counts support this clone. This chain connects TRBV11-2 to TRBJ1-1, with a weak D call TRBD1 (5 bases). CDR3 length: 16 residues. With 4 bases removed from V and 0 bases from J, the gap between germline ends came to 15 bases. In germline, CDR1 is SGHAT, CDR2 FQNNGV. The CDR3 bases are TGTGCCAGCAGCTGGACACTGGGATTAATGAACACTGAAGCTTTCTTT. Its protein is CASSWTLGLMNTEAFF.

As for this clone: The sample contains more than one DNA sequence encoding this CDR3. This sequence joins TRBV28 and TRBJ2-1; tentative D call: TRBD2 (5 bases). With 6 bases removed from V and 4 bases from J, the gap between germline ends came to 10 bases. Germline assignment: CDR1 MDHEN and CDR2 SYDVKM. The CDR3 spans 13 residues. This chain's CDR3 is CASRAGLYNEQFF. The CDR3 DNA is TGTGCCAGCAGGGCAGGACTTTACAATGAGCAGTTCTTC.

V gene TRBV5-1 combines with J gene TRBJ2-7; TRBD2 agrees at 8 bases. V shed 3 bases, J shed 6 bases, and the junction held 5 bases outside the gene matches. CDR1 is SGHRS, CDR2 YFSETQ, per germline. The CDR3 loop spans 13 amino acids. The CDR3 sequence is CASSSGGLGEQYF. In DNA form, the CDR3 reads TGCGCCAGCAGCTCGGGAGGGTTGGGCGAGCAGTACTTC.

With regard to this clone: Additional DNA sequences in this sample encode the identical CDR3. The V and J genes are TRBV28 and TRBJ2-1; no reliable D call. This CDR3 comprises 11 residues. Trimming cost V 2 bases and J 9 bases, with 5 bases left between them. Germline CDR1 MDHEN, CDR2 SYDVKM. CDR3 region: CASSLLGEQFF. CDR3 DNA sequence: TGTGCCAGCAGTTTACTCGGTGAGCAGTTCTTC. Combining the CDR3 with reference TRBV28 and TRBJ2-1 gives the whole variable domain DVKVTQSSRYLVKRTGEKVFLECVQDMDHENMFWYRQDPGLGLRLIYFSYDVKMKEKGDIPEGYSVSREKKERFSLILESASTNQTSMYLCASSLLGEQFFGPGTRLTVL.

The chain is built from TRBV5-4 and TRBJ2-7, with no clear D. With 3 bases removed from V and 0 bases from J, the gap between germline ends came to 10 bases. Germline CDR1 reads SGHNT; CDR2 reads YYREEE (reference sequence). This CDR3 region has 14 residues. CDR3 region: CASSSGRSSYEQYF. The CDR3 DNA follows: TGTGCCAGCAGCTCGGGCCGGAGCTCCTACGAGCAGTACTTC.

The V gene is TRBV29-1, the J gene TRBJ1-2, with D unresolved. CDR1 is SQVTM, CDR2 ANQGSEA, per germline. The CDR3 covers 11 residues. V lost 5 bases to trimming and J lost 4 bases, with 8 bases between them. The CDR3 region has the DNA TGCAGCGTTAGGGCGGCCTATGGCTACACCTTC. Its protein is CSVRAAYGYTF.

The chain has TRBV6-5 and TRBJ2-5; D not resolved. Germline CDR1 MNHEY, CDR2 SVGAGI. CDR3 size: 13 residues. Trimming removed 0 bases at V and 4 bases at J, with 6 bases between. The CDR3 DNA follows: TGTGCCAGCAGTTACTCGACGAGAGAGACCCAGTACTTC. The encoded protein is CASSYSTRETQYF.

Concerning this clone itself: This sample also contains other DNA sequences that code for the same CDR3. The gene calls are TRBV28 and TRBJ1-1; unclear D gene. Germline V gene sequence: CDR1 MDHEN, CDR2 SYDVKM. The CDR3 totals 11 residues. Trimming left V 2 bases short and J 8 bases short, with 6 bases between. CDR3 sequence reads: CASSLSREAFF. DNA of the CDR3: TGTGCCAGCAGTTTAAGTCGGGAAGCTTTCTTT. The entire variable domain, with the rest obtained from reference TRBV28 and TRBJ1-1, is as follows: DVKVTQSSRYLVKRTGEKVFLECVQDMDHENMFWYRQDPGLGLRLIYFSYDVKMKEKGDIPEGYSVSREKKERFSLILESASTNQTSMYLCASSLSREAFFGQGTRLTVV.

About this clone: One end of the junction does not line up with germline, which may come from a read error. This sequence joins TRBV7-8 and TRBJ2-2, with 7 nucleotides matching TRBD2. CDR3 length equals 16 residues. CDR1 SGHVS and CDR2 FQNEAQ come from the germline V gene. The CDR3 is CASSLAGRGNAGELFF. In DNA form, the CDR3 reads TGTGCCAGCAGCTTAGCGGGGCGGGGGAACGCCGGGGAGCTGTTTTTT.

The V and J genes are TRBV7-9 and TRBJ1-4; 9 positions match TRBD1. The V and J ends lost 4 bases and 8 bases, in that order; junction bases with no gene match: 8. CDR1 is SEHNR and CDR2 is FQNEAQ in the germline V gene (reference sequence). This CDR3 spans 15 amino acids. The CDR3 is CASSYPDRGGEKLFF. In DNA form, the CDR3 reads TGTGCCAGCAGCTACCCGGACAGGGGTGGGGAAAAACTGTTTTTT.

Remarks on this clone: Distinct nucleotide sequences in the sample also encode this CDR3. This chain uses TRBV9 with TRBJ2-5; D assignment may be TRBD1 or TRBD2 (5 bases each). Deletions cut 0 bases from V and 3 bases from J, with 6 bases between. This CDR3 contains 13 residues. Germline V lookup: CDR1 SGDLS, CDR2 YYNGEE. The CDR3 protein is CASSVVGEETQYF. The CDR3 region has the DNA TGTGCCAGCAGCGTAGTGGGGGAAGAGACCCAGTACTTC.

This chain uses TRBV9 with TRBJ2-3; a possible D gene is TRBD2 (6 bases). Trimming pared 1 base from V and 3 bases from J, leaving 9 bases between. This CDR3 has 14 amino acids. CDR1 and CDR2 (germline): SGDLS, YYNGEE. This CDR3 reads CASSVTGTTDTQYF. The CDR3 DNA is TGTGCCAGCAGCGTAACCGGGACTACAGATACGCAGTATTTT. The complete variable domain, with remaining parts taken from reference TRBV9 and TRBJ2-3, reads DSGVTQTPKHLITATGQRVTLRCSPRSGDLSVYWYQQSLDQGLQFLIQYYNGEERAKGNILERFSAQQFPDLHSELNLSSLELGDSALYFCASSVTGTTDTQYFGPGTRLTVL.

The chain uses TRBV29-1 and TRBJ1-1, with D perhaps matching TRBD1 (6 bases). The CDR3 totals 14 residues. Germline CDR1 is SQVTM and CDR2 is ANQGSEA. Trimming took 6 bases from V and 4 from J, leaving 18 bases between them. The CDR3: CSVNPQLGATEAFF. CDR3 sequence (DNA): TGCAGCGTCAACCCCCAACTGGGGGCCACTGAAGCTTTCTTT.